This T cell receptor beta chain came from a study of T cell responses to AZD1222 COVID-19 vaccine. Study-level findings and limits: Baseline serostatus was positive in only six AZD1222 recipients.

With regard to this clone: The antigen is undetermined.

Sequencing was performed with immunoSEQ multiplex PCR; in TCRdb, only in-frame clones are kept and a portion is missing. The repertoire holds over 130,000 clones, with about 91% as singletons. V lost 2 bases to trimming and J lost 0 bases, with 9 bases between them. This CDR3 spans 15 amino acids. Looked up from germline, CDR1 is ENHRY and CDR2 is SYGVKD. The input for sequencing was peripheral blood, taken 28 days after the second AZD1222 dose. The chain uses TRBV10-3 and TRBJ2-3; D is undetermined. The clonotype was recovered from an adult who received the AZD1222 COVID-19 vaccine. CDR3 amino acids: CAISEGQISTDTQYF. The CDR3 DNA reads as TGTGCCATCAGTGAGGGCCAAATAAGCACAGATACGCAGTATTTT.